This TCR beta chain was sequenced in a study of T cell repertoires in cytomegalovirus infection. TCRdb ran MiXCR on the reads and lists one entry per CDR3 protein. Of 830,000 or so distinct CDR3 sequences in the sample, approximately 32% are singletons; the top ten hold 9.5% to 15%. In its sample, this clonotype was seen a few times. The antigen is not known. Overall study results and limits: The response measured ex vivo was dominated by TCR beta clonotypes (HLA-C-restricted and CMV-specific). Cumulative frequency of public TCR beta families picked out carriers of CMV plus the relevant HLA.

This sequence was found in a human donor in good health (CMV status not recorded). Some clones in this sample may be carry-over from other donors' samples. The source material was cultured CD8+ T cells from PBMCs, sampled from culture after CMV antigen stimulation.

CDR3 amino acids: CASSLELTDTQYF. The CDR3 region has the DNA TGTGCCAGCAGCTTGGAGTTAACAGATACGCAGTATTTT. The V gene is TRBV7-6, the J gene TRBJ2-3, with unresolved D. The CDR3 is made up of 13 amino acids. V lost 3 bases to trimming and J lost 3 bases, with 7 bases between them. Per the germline V gene, CDR1 is SGHVS and CDR2 is FNYEAQ.